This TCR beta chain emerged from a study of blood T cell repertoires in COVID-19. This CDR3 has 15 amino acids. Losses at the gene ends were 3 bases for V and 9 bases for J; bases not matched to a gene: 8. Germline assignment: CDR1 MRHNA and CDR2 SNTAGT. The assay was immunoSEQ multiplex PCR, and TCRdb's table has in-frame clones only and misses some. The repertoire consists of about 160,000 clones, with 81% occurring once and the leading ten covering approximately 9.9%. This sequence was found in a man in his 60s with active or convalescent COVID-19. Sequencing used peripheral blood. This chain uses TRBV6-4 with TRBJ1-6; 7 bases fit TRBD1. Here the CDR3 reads CASSEQTGFSSPLHF. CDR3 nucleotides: TGTGCCAGCAGTGAGCAGACAGGGTTCAGTTCACCCCTCCACTTT.